A selection of T cell receptor beta chains follows, all from one sample in a study of blood T cells in healthy people across ages. Each CDR3 protein is one row after TCRdb ran MiXCR on the 5' RACE reads. Among about 1 million distinct CDR3 sequences listed, 40% to 50% were seen once. The sequencing sample was made of blood. These receptors all come from a woman aged 60 to 75 in good health. The CDR3 runs from the conserved cysteine through the conserved F or W. The D gene is left open where the match is weak. For some rows the clone size is stated as once, few or many, or as a class when expanded; others skip it.

v_call,clone_size,d_call,j_call,cdr3_aa,cdr3_nt
TRBV4-2,few,.,TRBJ2-1,CASSQDTANEQFF,TGTGCCAGCAGCCAAGACACAGCTAATGAGCAGTTCTTC
TRBV4-1,few,.,TRBJ2-5,CASSQARGQGETQYF,TGCGCCAGCAGCCAAGCACGAGGGCAGGGAGAGACCCAGTACTTC
TRBV12-3/TRBV12-4,few,TRBD2,TRBJ2-1,CASSLAGAGAYNEQFF,TGTGCCAGCAGCCTAGCTGGGGCGGGAGCATACAATGAGCAGTTCTTC
TRBV6-2/TRBV6-3,.,TRBD2,TRBJ2-1,CASTASGRFNEQFF,TGTGCCAGCACCGCTAGCGGGAGGTTTAATGAGCAGTTCTTC
TRBV30,few,.,TRBJ2-7,CAWRTDSYEQYF,TGTGCCTGGAGGACGGACTCCTACGAGCAGTACTTC
TRBV7-9,.,.,TRBJ2-1,CASSPTGGRGGYNEQFF,TGTGCCAGCAGCCCCACCGGCGGGAGAGGGGGCTACAATGAGCAGTTCTTC
TRBV9,.,TRBD1,TRBJ1-2,CASSVTRDRGLFGYTF,TGTGCCAGCAGCGTAACCCGGGACAGGGGCCTATTTGGCTACACCTTC
TRBV6-2/TRBV6-3,few,.,TRBJ2-7,CASTKRGTIYEQYF,TGTGCCAGCACCAAACGGGGCACTATCTACGAGCAGTACTTC
TRBV6-5,few,.,TRBJ1-2,CASKPGVNYGYTF,TGTGCCAGCAAGCCAGGGGTCAACTATGGCTACACCTTC
TRBV14,.,TRBD1,TRBJ1-2,CASSQDGTGGIHGYTF,TGTGCCAGCAGCCAAGATGGGACAGGGGGCATCCATGGCTACACCTTC
TRBV9,few,TRBD1,TRBJ2-3,CASSVDGTGFADTQYF,TGTGCCAGCAGCGTAGATGGGACAGGGTTCGCAGATACGCAGTATTTT
TRBV7-2,few,.,TRBJ2-7,CASSLYVYYEQYF,TGTGCCAGCAGCTTATACGTATACTACGAGCAGTACTTC
TRBV7-9,.,.,TRBJ2-5,CASSLVLGSQETQYF,TGTGCCAGCAGCTTAGTGTTAGGCAGCCAAGAGACCCAGTACTTC
TRBV9,few,TRBD2,TRBJ2-2,CASSVELAGDTGELFF,TGTGCCAGCAGCGTAGAACTAGCGGGAGACACCGGGGAGCTGTTTTTT
TRBV29-1,few,.,TRBJ1-2,CSVEIDRDYGYTF,TGCAGCGTCGAGATCGACAGAGACTATGGCTACACCTTC
TRBV29-1,.,TRBD2,TRBJ2-1,CSVELGLAGGRDEQFF,TGCAGCGTGGAACTGGGACTAGCGGGAGGACGCGATGAGCAGTTCTTC
TRBV24-1,.,TRBD2,TRBJ2-5,CATSDSTGTSSRNEQYF,TGTGCCACCAGTGATTCCACCGGGACTAGCAGTCGGAATGAGCAGTACTTC
TRBV29-1,.,.,TRBJ1-5,CSVGQLTNRPQHF,TGCAGCGTAGGACAGTTAACGAATCGGCCCCAGCATTTT
TRBV18,.,.,TRBJ2-1,CASSQFGPSSYNEQFF,TGTGCCAGCTCACAATTCGGACCGAGCTCCTACAATGAGCAGTTCTTC
TRBV2,once,TRBD1,TRBJ1-4,CASRDRETEKLFF,TGTGCCAGCAGGGACAGGGAAACAGAAAAACTGTTTTTT
TRBV20-1,few,.,TRBJ2-5,CSALRGGYGQYF,TGCAGTGCCCTGAGGGGGGGTTACGGGCAGTACTTC
TRBV27,.,.,TRBJ2-4,CASSPRGGVAKNIQYF,TGTGCCAGCAGTCCTAGAGGAGGGGTAGCCAAAAACATTCAGTACTTC
TRBV4-1,few,TRBD1,TRBJ2-7,CASSSPGTASYEQYF,TGCGCCAGCAGCTCCCCCGGGACAGCTTCCTACGAGCAGTACTTC
TRBV27,.,TRBD2,TRBJ2-7,CASGSAGGNEQYF,TGTGCCAGCGGGTCTGCGGGGGGGAACGAGCAGTACTTC
TRBV29-1,once,.,TRBJ2-1,CSVQAVRGVSHNEQFF,TGCAGCGTCCAGGCAGTCCGGGGCGTTTCCCACAATGAGCAGTTCTTC
TRBV6-5,.,TRBD2,TRBJ2-7,CASSYFRVAGTYEQYF,TGTGCCAGCAGTTACTTCCGGGTAGCGGGGACCTACGAGCAGTACTTC
TRBV5-1,once,.,TRBJ1-5,CASSLDISGQPQHF,TGCGCCAGCAGCTTGGATATCTCGGGTCAGCCCCAGCATTTT
TRBV5-1,.,TRBD2,TRBJ2-5,CASRLAGGPGLETQYF,TGCGCCAGCAGACTAGCGGGAGGGCCGGGGCTAGAGACCCAGTACTTC
TRBV24-1,once,.,TRBJ2-1,CATSDPHEGYEQFF,TGTGCCACCAGTGATCCCCATGAGGGTTATGAGCAGTTCTTC
TRBV29-1,.,TRBD2,TRBJ2-1,CSVDKREGLYNEQFF,TGCAGCGTTGATAAGCGGGAGGGATTGTACAATGAGCAGTTCTTC
TRBV19,.,TRBD2,TRBJ2-4,CASSPPGLAGAKNIQYF,TGTGCCAGTAGTCCGCCAGGACTAGCGGGAGCCAAAAACATTCAGTACTTC
TRBV28,.,.,TRBJ2-6,CASSRDTPGANVLTF,TGTGCCAGCAGTCGGGATACCCCTGGGGCCAACGTCCTGACTTTC
TRBV24-1,once,.,TRBJ2-3,CATSGRESPTGDTQYF,TGTGCCACCAGTGGGCGCGAGTCGCCCACAGGAGATACGCAGTATTTT
TRBV27,.,TRBD2,TRBJ2-1,CASSLTLAGEQFF,TGTGCCAGCAGTTTAACCCTAGCGGGAGAGCAGTTCTTC
TRBV4-1,few,.,TRBJ2-2,CASSPGATGELFF,TGCGCCAGCAGTCCAGGGGCCACCGGGGAGCTGTTTTTT
TRBV20-1,few,TRBD2,TRBJ2-7,CSATTGTTSYEQYF,TGCAGTGCGACCACCGGGACTACCTCCTACGAGCAGTACTTC
TRBV27,few,TRBD1,TRBJ2-7,CASGTRQGFYEQYF,TGTGCCAGCGGGACCCGACAGGGGTTCTACGAGCAGTACTTC
TRBV4-1,few,TRBD2,TRBJ2-7,CASSQDLRGNHEQYF,TGCGCCAGCAGCCAAGATTTGCGGGGGAACCACGAGCAGTACTTC
TRBV3-1,.,TRBD1,TRBJ2-7,CASSQDRGGRTYEQYF,TGTGCCAGCAGCCAAGATCGAGGGGGCAGAACCTACGAGCAGTACTTC
TRBV5-1,few,TRBD1,TRBJ2-7,CASSYGTGIYEQYF,TGCGCCAGCAGCTATGGGACAGGGATTTACGAGCAGTACTTC
TRBV25-1,.,.,TRBJ2-7,CASSGIGFYEQYF,TGTGCCAGCAGTGGTATAGGGTTCTACGAGCAGTACTTC
TRBV6-1,.,.,TRBJ1-5,CASSVESNQPQHF,TGTGCCAGCAGCGTGGAGAGCAATCAGCCCCAGCATTTT
TRBV10-3,few,.,TRBJ2-1,CAIGGGPSSYNEQFF,TGTGCCATCGGAGGAGGGCCCTCTTCCTACAATGAGCAGTTCTTC
TRBV12-3/TRBV12-4,.,.,TRBJ2-7,CASSLTGTPASQYF,TGTGCCAGCAGCCTAACCGGGACTCCAGCGTCCCAGTACTTC
TRBV12-3/TRBV12-4,.,.,TRBJ2-7,CASSLIGAYEQYF,TGTGCCAGCAGTTTGATTGGGGCCTACGAGCAGTACTTC
TRBV3-1,.,TRBD1,TRBJ1-4,CASSLQGAREKLFF,TGTGCCAGCAGCCTACAGGGGGCGAGGGAAAAACTGTTTTTT
TRBV11-2,few,TRBD2,TRBJ2-7,CASSLLGIAGSNYEQYF,TGTGCCAGCAGTCTATTGGGGATAGCGGGAAGTAACTACGAGCAGTACTTC
TRBV18,.,TRBD2,TRBJ2-3,CASSPDGRALDTQYF,TGTGCCAGCTCACCTGACGGGAGGGCCTTAGATACGCAGTATTTT
TRBV9,.,.,TRBJ2-3,CASSSGATQYF,TGTGCCAGCAGCTCTGGTGCAACGCAGTATTTT
TRBV25-1,.,TRBD1,TRBJ1-1,CASSPGQGGMNTEAFF,TGTGCCAGCAGCCCCGGACAGGGCGGAATGAACACTGAAGCTTTCTTT
TRBV4-1,.,.,TRBJ1-6,CASSQKDRGTLAPLHF,TGCGCCAGCAGCCAAAAGGACCGCGGGACTTTGGCACCCCTCCACTTT
TRBV27,.,.,TRBJ2-3,CASSLWVADTDTQYF,TGTGCCAGCAGTTTATGGGTAGCGGACACAGATACGCAGTATTTT
TRBV9,.,.,TRBJ2-3,CASSGKEGSTDTQYF,TGTGCCAGCAGCGGGAAGGAGGGAAGCACAGATACGCAGTATTTT
TRBV29-1,.,.,TRBJ1-1,CSVGAFGGVNTEAFF,TGCAGCGTTGGCGCGTTTGGCGGGGTGAACACTGAAGCTTTCTTT
TRBV6-1,many,.,TRBJ2-1,CASSGDPLPTSFDEQFF,TGTGCCAGCAGCGGTGACCCCCTTCCTACTAGCTTTGATGAGCAGTTCTTC